This T cell receptor beta chain was sequenced in a study of cytomegalovirus exposure and HLA in healthy donors. Findings and limits, study-wide: Presence/absence analyses treated sequencing depth as roughly uniform across donors. In a later analysis, HLA-C alleles had the fewest associated TCRs, DRB1 alleles the most.

PCR involved 60 Vbeta and 13 Jbeta primers. Data came from immunoSEQ multiplex PCR; TCRdb stores just in-frame clones and leaves some out. The sample lists 150,000 to 200,000 clones, roughly 80% occurring once. A remark on this clone: Its antigen is still unknown.

CDR3 length: 15 residues. Per germline, CDR1 SGHKS and CDR2 YYEKEE (reference sequence). Trimming cost V 0 bases and J 1 base; bases outside gene matches: 4. V gene TRBV5-5 combines with J gene TRBJ2-7; 7 bases fit TRBD2. The sample taken for sequencing was PBMCs. This clonotype was obtained from a woman in her thirties or forties in good health and CMV-seropositive. CDR3 DNA sequence: TGTGCCAGCAGCTTGGGAGCGGGATTGTCCTACGAGCAGTACTTC. This translates into CASSLGAGLSYEQYF.